These 15 T cell receptor beta chains were all obtained from the same sample, sequenced in a study of technical replicates of blood from a handful of donors. Produced via immunoSEQ multiplex PCR; TCRdb's table is partial and in-frame only. The table shows tens of thousands of clones, with 65% to 90% occurring only once. The sample comprised PBMCs. The origin of the receptors is a human donor in good health. Some clones in this sample may be carry-over from other donors' samples.

V is TRBV27 and J is TRBJ2-7; the match to TRBD2 covers 7 bases. This CDR3 is built from 15 residues. V was pared by 6 bases and J by 5 bases, with 13 bases of the junction left unmatched. Per the germline V gene, CDR1 is MNHEY and CDR2 is SMNVEV (reference sequence). CDR3 loop: CASRLRPGGLHEQYF. The DNA of the CDR3 is TGTGCCAGCAGGTTAAGGCCGGGGGGTCTGCACGAGCAGTACTTC.

The chain is built from TRBV7-9 and TRBJ1-1, with unresolved D. Germline V gene lookup returns CDR1 SEHNR and CDR2 FQNEAQ (reference sequence). V was clipped by 1 base and J by 5 bases, with 17 bases between them. This CDR3 has 16 residues. CDR3 DNA: TGTGCCAGCAGCTTAGACTTTGGCAGGTCGGTTACTGAAGCTTTCTTT. This codes for CASSLDFGRSVTEAFF.

The V gene is TRBV5-5, the J gene TRBJ2-1, with 8 bases fitting TRBD2. Germline CDR1 and CDR2: SGHKS and YYEKEE (reference sequence). Trimming took 2 bases from V and 5 from J; bases not matched to a gene: 6. The CDR3 spans 15 residues. As DNA, the CDR3 is TGTGCCAGCAGCTTAGCGGGGGCTCCCAACAATGAGCAGTTCTTC. This sequence encodes CASSLAGAPNNEQFF.

J is TRBJ2-1 and V is TRBV7-6, with 7 nucleotides matching TRBD1. V was clipped by 8 bases and J by 11 bases; unmatched bases: 36. This CDR3 is 21 amino acids long. Germline CDR1 is SGHVS and CDR2 is FNYEAQ. The CDR3: CASPEELRPRGSPGIRGKQFF. CDR3 sequence (DNA): TGTGCCAGCCCAGAGGAATTAAGGCCCAGGGGGTCACCAGGGATCAGGGGGAAGCAGTTCTTC.

The rearrangement joins TRBV6-5 to TRBJ1-5, with D unresolved. This CDR3 is built from 12 residues. Germline V gene data show CDR1 as MNHEY and CDR2 as SVGAGI. V was pared by 11 bases and J by 5 bases, with 13 bases between. CDR3 nucleotides: TGTGCCGAGGCGGCTAGTTATCAGCCCCAGCATTTT. Translated, it gives CAEAASYQPQHF.

The chain has TRBV5-5 and TRBJ2-7; 10 bases are shared with TRBD1. Germline-derived CDR1 and CDR2 are SGHKS and YYEKEE (reference sequence). V lost 4 bases, J lost 6 bases, and 10 bases stayed unmatched. The CDR3 runs to 15 residues. The CDR3 here is CASSAAGTGAGEQYF. The DNA of the CDR3 is TGTGCCAGCAGCGCTGCCGGGACAGGGGCGGGCGAGCAGTACTTC.

A note on this clone: At one end, the junction sequence differs from germline, possibly due to a read error. The V and J genes are TRBV30 and TRBJ2-1; TRBD2 agrees at 7 bases. The CDR3 length is 11 residues. CDR1 is GTSNPN, CDR2 SVGIG, per germline (reference sequence). CDR3 in DNA: TGTGCCTGGAGTGCAGGGTTGGGGGGGATCTTC. This codes for CAWSAGLGGIF.

The V and J genes are TRBV11-2 and TRBJ2-7, with 9 bases aligning to TRBD1. This CDR3 spans 14 amino acids. V gave up 3 bases and J gave up 2 bases; unmatched junction bases: 2. Germline V gives CDR1 SGHAT, CDR2 FQNNGV. CDR3 amino acids: CASSLGTGPYEQYF. In DNA form, the CDR3 reads TGTGCCAGCAGCTTGGGGACAGGGCCCTACGAGCAGTACTTC.

CDR3 amino acids: CATSRTEGSGNTIYF. CDR3 in DNA: TGTGCCACCAGCCGAACGGAGGGGAGCGGAAACACCATATATTTT. The chain joins TRBV15 to TRBJ1-3; D perhaps matches TRBD1 (5 bases). Germline V gives CDR1 LNHNV, CDR2 YYDKDF (reference sequence). This CDR3 spans 15 amino acids. V gave up 5 bases and J gave up 4 bases, with 15 bases separating them.

The chain is built from TRBV11-3 and TRBJ1-2; 7 bases map to TRBD1. Looked up from germline, CDR1 is SGHNT and CDR2 is YENEEA. The ends lost 8 bases at V and 2 bases at J; junction bases unmatched: 8. The CDR3 runs to 14 residues. The CDR3 protein is CASGAGGLNYGYTF. CDR3 coding DNA: TGTGCCAGCGGGGCAGGGGGGTTGAACTATGGCTACACCTTC.

The chain's CDR3 is CASAGTSSGTQYF. In DNA, the CDR3 is TGTGCCTCCGCCGGGACTAGTAGTGGTACGCAGTATTTT. The chain uses TRBV2 and TRBJ2-3, with 8 bases aligning to TRBD2. CDR3 size: 13 residues. Germline V lookup: CDR1 SNHLY, CDR2 FYNNEI. The junction had 12 bases not matched to a gene; V was cut back by 11 bases and J by 8 bases.

The rearrangement uses TRBV7-2 and TRBJ2-1; 10 bases map to TRBD2. V shed 2 bases, J shed 4 bases, and the junction held 8 bases outside the gene matches. Germline assignment: CDR1 SGHTA and CDR2 FQGNSA. This CDR3 region has 17 residues. The CDR3 DNA reads as TGTGCCAGCAGCTTATCCCGGACTAGCGGAGCTTACAATGAGCAGTTCTTC. Its translation is CASSLSRTSGAYNEQFF.

This chain joins TRBV7-9 and TRBJ1-5, with D possibly matching TRBD1 (5 bases). V lost 4 bases to trimming and J lost 3 bases, with 10 bases between them. Germline V lookup: CDR1 SEHNR, CDR2 FQNEAQ (reference sequence). CDR3 length equals 14 residues. The CDR3 nucleotides are TGTGCCAGCAGCTCAGGACAAGACAATCAGCCCCAGCATTTT. It is translated as CASSSGQDNQPQHF. The full variable domain, in which reference TRBV7-9 and TRBJ1-5 provide the parts outside the CDR3, is DTGVSQNPRHKITKRGQNVTFRCDPISEHNRLYWYRQTLGQGPEFLTYFQNEAQLEKSRLLSDRFSAERPKGSFSTLEIQRTEQGDSAMYLCASSSGQDNQPQHFGDGTRLSIL.

As DNA, the CDR3 is TGTGCCAGCAGCCAAGAAGAAGGTTCGGGGCAGTACTTC. Translation gives CASSQEEGSGQYF. The chain couples TRBV14 to TRBJ2-7, with unresolved D. Germline CDR1 and CDR2: SGHDN and FVKESK. The CDR3 runs 13 residues. Trimming shortened V by 0 bases and J by 9 bases, and 12 bases separated the two germline ends.

The chain carries TRBV5-1 and TRBJ2-2; D not resolved. V dropped 1 base and J dropped 1 base, with 8 bases sitting between them. Looked up from germline, CDR1 is SGHRS and CDR2 is YFSETQ. This CDR3 is built from 15 residues. The CDR3 DNA reads TGCGCCAGCAGCTTGACGACTCAGAACACCGGGGAGCTGTTTTTT. This encodes CASSLTTQNTGELFF.